This is a list of T cell receptor beta chains from one sample in a study of technical replicates of blood from several donors. Data came from immunoSEQ multiplex PCR; TCRdb stores just in-frame clones and leaves some out. Of about 70,000 clones in the sample, 80% to 95% were seen once. The sequenced sample consisted of T cells isolated from PBMCs. These receptors all stem from a human donor in good health. Both conserved end residues are part of each CDR3. D genes are given only for firm matches. Rows give clone size only sometimes, using once, few, many, or a class for an expanded clone.

j_call d_call clone_size v_call cdr3_nt cdr3_aa
TRBJ2-7 TRBD2 . TRBV18 TGTGCCAGCTCACCACGGGGGGCACTAGCGGGAGAAGGCTCCTACGAGCAGTACTTC CASSPRGALAGEGSYEQYF
TRBJ1-5 . once TRBV7-9 TGTGCCAGCAGCCGGGACTTGGACGCTCAGCCCCAGCATTTT CASSRDLDAQPQHF
TRBJ2-4 . once TRBV6-4 TGTGCCAGCAGTGAAGTCGAGAAATCCATTCAGTACTTC CASSEVEKSIQYF
TRBJ2-7 . . TRBV5-6 TGTGCCAGCAGCTTGCAGGACAGCTACTACGAGCAGTACTTC CASSLQDSYYEQYF
TRBJ2-2 . . TRBV28 TGTGCCAGCAGTTTATTCGGCGGGACCGGGGAGCTGTTTTTT CASSLFGGTGELFF
TRBJ1-1 . . TRBV7-9 TGTGCCAGCAGCCCTAACCGGGAGAACACTGAAGCTTTCTTT CASSPNRENTEAFF
TRBJ2-1 . . TRBV12-5 TGTGCTAGTGGTTTGGTTCTAACGACAAATGAGCAGTTCTTC CASGLVLTTNEQFF
TRBJ2-1 TRBD1 . TRBV19 TGTGCCAGTAGTGTAGACAGGGAATTAGATGAGCAGTTCTTC CASSVDRELDEQFF
TRBJ2-7 TRBD2 . TRBV2 TGTGCCAGCACTATAGCGGGAGGACTCTACGAGCAGTACTTC CASTIAGGLYEQYF
TRBJ2-7 TRBD1 . TRBV7-9 TGTGCCAGCAGCCAGCCGGCAGGGGGCGGCTACGAGCAGTACTTC CASSQPAGGGYEQYF
TRBJ1-4 . . TRBV30 TGTGCCTGGAGCGGGGGGGCAGGGCAGGATGAAAAACTGTTTTTT CAWSGGAGQDEKLFF
TRBJ2-5 . . TRBV27 TGTGCCAGCAGTCAGGGGCCGGGGACCCAGTACTTC CASSQGPGTQYF
TRBJ1-1 . . TRBV9 TGTGCCAGCAGCGTAGCCGGCAGCGAAAATACTGAAGCTTTCTTT CASSVAGSENTEAFF
TRBJ2-1 . . TRBV30 TGTGCCTGGAGTCGGCGAGGGCTTAGCTCCTACAATGAGCAGTTCTTC CAWSRRGLSSYNEQFF
TRBJ1-1 . . TRBV10-3 TGTGCCATCAGTGACACCCAGCTCAGGGTGGGGAACACTGAAGCTTTCTTT CAISDTQLRVGNTEAFF
TRBJ1-1 . once TRBV28 TGTGCCAGCAGCTTGGACAGACCGAACACTGAAGCTTTCTTT CASSLDRPNTEAFF
TRBJ1-2 . . TRBV30 TGTGCCTGGAGTGTAATTGCAGGTCATATTTATGGCTACACCTTC CAWSVIAGHIYGYTF